This T cell receptor beta chain was documented in a study of post-analysis software for immune sequencing data. The CDR3 has 13 residues. V shed 8 bases and J shed 9 bases, with 17 bases lying between them. Points from the study as a whole: About five TRBV segments appeared more often in patients than in controls, and TRBV5-6, TRBV5-1 and TRBV20-1 were among these.

The TCR beta cDNA libraries contained unique molecular identifiers. TCRdb fed the PCR reads into MiXCR, producing one record per CDR3 protein. The sample consists of hundreds of thousands of distinct CDR3 sequences, roughly 47% of them appearing once. For this clonotype: Its antigen is not known.

The receptor comes from a girl aged 5-17 years with multiple sclerosis. The sequenced sample consisted of blood. The chain employs TRBV12-3 or TRBV12-4 and TRBJ2-1; perhaps D is TRBD1 or TRBD2 (6 bases each). This CDR3 reads CASAGQGAGEQFF. The CDR3 DNA is TGTGCCAGCGCGGGACAAGGGGCTGGTGAGCAGTTCTTC.